This TCR beta chain came from a study of regulatory T cells in long-lasting Graves disease. General study findings and limits: It was in persistent disease that TRBV28, TRBJ1-2 and TRBJ2-5 were favored. Investigators studied peripheral blood only, not thyroid tissue.

To make TCR beta libraries, researchers used iRepertoire HTBI primers and Arm-PCR of CDR3 regions. TCRdb called the multiplex PCR reads again in MiXCR, with one record for every CDR3 protein. The repertoire holds around 480,000 distinct CDR3 sequences, with about 15% as singletons. Time point: newly diagnosed GD, antithyroid drugs for less than 3 months. The TCR library used RNA extracted from PBMCs. This clonotype showed up many times. The antigen is not known. Germline CDR1 reads SGHVS; CDR2 reads FQNEAQ. This CDR3 has 13 residues. Trimming stripped 2 bases from V and 4 bases from J, with 5 bases between. These data also featured in a second study, about T cells in Graves' hyperthyroidism and ophthalmopathy. This second report adds: From stable hyperthyroidism, ophthalmopathy was set apart by a 13 V-J model.

This chain uses TRBV7-8 with TRBJ1-4; D gene ambiguous. The sequences come from peripheral blood mononuclear cells (PBMCs), collected at new diagnosis, from a patient treated with antithyroid drugs. The TCR originated in a woman aged 35-65 years with Graves disease. The CDR3: CASSLRYNEKLFF. Written as DNA, the CDR3 is TGTGCCAGCAGCTTAAGATATAATGAAAAACTGTTTTTT. The full variable domain, with the rest looked up from reference TRBV7-8 and TRBJ1-4, is GAGVSQSPRYKVAKRGQDVALRCDPISGHVSLFWYQQALGQGPEFLTYFQNEAQLDKSGLPSDRFFAERPEGSVSTLKIQRTQQEDSAVYLCASSLRYNEKLFFGSGTQLSVL.